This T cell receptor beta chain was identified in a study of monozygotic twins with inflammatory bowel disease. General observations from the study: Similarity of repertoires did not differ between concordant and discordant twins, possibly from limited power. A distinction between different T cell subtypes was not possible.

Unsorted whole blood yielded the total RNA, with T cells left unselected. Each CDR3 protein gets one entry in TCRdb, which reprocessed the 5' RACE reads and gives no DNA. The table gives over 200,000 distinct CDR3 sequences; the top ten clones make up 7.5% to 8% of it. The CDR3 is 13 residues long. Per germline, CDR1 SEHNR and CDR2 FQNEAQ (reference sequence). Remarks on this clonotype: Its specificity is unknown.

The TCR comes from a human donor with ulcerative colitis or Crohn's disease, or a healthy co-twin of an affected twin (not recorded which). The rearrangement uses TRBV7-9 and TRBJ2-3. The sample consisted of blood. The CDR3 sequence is CASSFGSTDTQYF.